The 14 T cell receptor beta chains below all came from one sample that was sequenced in a study of shared clonotypes between healthy human individuals. Profiled with immunoSEQ multiplex PCR; TCRdb holds only in-frame clones, not every one. The data contain 2 million to 3 million clones, over 85% of them singletons. The sample consisted of naive CD4+ T cells from PBMCs. Specified subset: CD45RA+ positively selected. Source of these receptors: a man aged 18 to 30 in good health. Some clones in this sample may be carry-over from other donors' samples.

Details on this clone: Other DNA sequences in this specimen translate into the identical CDR3. This chain links TRBV5-1 with TRBJ1-5, with 8 nucleotides matching TRBD1. V shed 3 bases and J 2 bases; nucleotides not matched to a gene: 4. Germline CDR1 reads SGHRS; CDR2 reads YFSETQ. This CDR3 has 15 residues. Written as DNA, the CDR3 is TGCGCCAGCAGCTCCGGGACAGGAGGCAATCAGCCCCAGCATTTT. This encodes CASSSGTGGNQPQHF. Filled out from reference TRBV5-1 and TRBJ1-5, the complete variable domain reads KAGVTQTPRYLIKTRGQQVTLSCSPISGHRSVSWYQQTPGQGLQFLFEYFSETQRNKGNFPGRFSGRQFSNSRSEMNVSTLELGDSALYLCASSSGTGGNQPQHFGDGTRLSIL.

This rearrangement joins TRBV4-1 to TRBJ1-3; the D gene is possibly TRBD1 (5 bases). Germline CDR1 MGHRA, CDR2 YSYEKL. The CDR3 spans 16 residues. The V gene lost 2 bases and the J gene lost 0 bases, with 11 bases spanning the gap. CDR3 DNA: TGCGCCAGCAGCCAACTCCAGGGTGGCTCTGGAAACACCATATATTTT. Its protein is CASSQLQGGSGNTIYF.

This sequence joins TRBV27 and TRBJ1-5, with 7 bases that match TRBD1. Losses at the gene ends were 5 bases for V and 0 bases for J; bases not matched to a gene: 7. Germline values: CDR1 MNHEY, CDR2 SMNVEV (reference sequence). The CDR3 runs 16 residues. The DNA for the CDR3 is TGTGCCAGCAGTATGGACAGGACCTATAGCAATCAGCCCCAGCATTTT. Translating it yields CASSMDRTYSNQPQHF.

The V gene is TRBV7-3, the J gene TRBJ2-1; 7 bases match TRBD1. CDR1 and CDR2 from the germline V gene are SGHTA and FQGTGA. This CDR3 region has 15 residues. Trimming took 6 bases from V and 5 from J; bases not matched to a gene: 10. This CDR3 is CASSRAGTENNEQFF. The CDR3 region has the DNA TGTGCCAGCAGTAGAGCCGGGACAGAGAACAATGAGCAGTTCTTC.

The V and J genes are TRBV2 and TRBJ2-1; TRBD1 matches at 7 bases. The J segment lost 2 bases and the V segment lost 4 bases, leaving 2 bases of the junction unmatched. CDR1 is SNHLY, CDR2 FYNNEI, per germline. The CDR3 contains 14 residues. The DNA of the CDR3 is TGTGCCAGCAGTGGGGGGACAGCCTACAATGAGCAGTTCTTC. Translated, it gives CASSGGTAYNEQFF.

The chain links TRBV5-1 to TRBJ2-5, with a tentative D call TRBD1 (5 bases). CDR3 size: 15 residues. The germline V gene has CDR1 SGHRS and CDR2 YFSETQ. V shed 7 bases and J shed 5 bases, with 21 bases lying between them. CDR3 amino acids: CASGPYRSGRETQYF. In DNA, the CDR3 is TGCGCCAGCGGACCCTATCGGTCAGGGCGCGAGACCCAGTACTTC.

The J gene is TRBJ1-6, the V gene TRBV5-6, with 7 bases fitting TRBD1. The CDR3 is made up of 17 amino acids. Trimming took 4 bases from V and 5 from J; bases not matched to a gene: 12. Germline-derived CDR1 and CDR2 are SGHDT and YYEEEE. The CDR3 nucleotides are TGTGCCAGCAGCGCAAACAGGGGCCCAATCAATAATTCACCCCTCCACTTT. Amino acid sequence: CASSANRGPINNSPLHF. Combining the CDR3 with reference TRBV5-6 and TRBJ1-6 gives the whole variable domain DAGVTQSPTHLIKTRGQQVTLRCSPKSGHDTVSWYQQALGQGPQFIFQYYEEEERQRGNFPDRFSGHQFPNYSSELNVNALLLGDSALYLCASSANRGPINNSPLHFGNGTRLTVT.

The chain employs TRBV2 and TRBJ1-2; 7 nucleotides agree with TRBD1. The CDR3 length is 13 residues. J was trimmed by 4 bases and V by 7 bases; bases with no gene match: 6. The germline CDR1 and CDR2 sequences are SNHLY and FYNNEI. The CDR3 DNA reads as TGTGCCAGCACCCGAACAGGGGCCTATGGCTACACCTTC. Protein product: CASTRTGAYGYTF. Full variable domain (missing parts from reference TRBV2 and TRBJ1-2): EPEVTQTPSHQVTQMGQEVILRCVPISNHLYFYWYRQILGQKVEFLVSFYNNEISEKSEIFDDQFSVERPDGSNFTLKIRSTKLEDSAMYFCASTRTGAYGYTFGSGTRLTVV.

This sequence joins TRBV9 and TRBJ1-1; D may be TRBD1 (5 bases). CDR1 and CDR2 (germline): SGDLS, YYNGEE. The CDR3 runs 17 residues. Between the trimmed V and J ends, which lost 3 bases and 3 bases, there was a span of 21 bases. Here the CDR3 DNA reads TGTGCCAGCAGCGAGGGACCTATGGGGGGAGGCGACACTGAAGCTTTCTTT. The encoded protein is CASSEGPMGGGDTEAFF.

The chain is built from TRBV2 and TRBJ2-7; 14 bases align to TRBD2. Germline CDR1 SNHLY, CDR2 FYNNEI. V was pared by 6 bases and J by 3 bases, with 10 bases of the junction left unmatched. CDR3 size: 17 residues. The CDR3 region has the DNA TGTGCCAGCAGGGCCGGGACTAGCGGGAGCGTAGGCTACGAGCAGTACTTC. Protein: CASRAGTSGSVGYEQYF.

The V gene is TRBV6-1, the J gene TRBJ2-2; the D is unclear. Germline V CDR1 and CDR2: MNHNS, SASEGT. The germline V and J ends were trimmed by 11 bases and 6 bases, with 10 bases remaining between them. This CDR3 region has 11 residues. CDR3 loop: CAPKWAGELFF. The CDR3 DNA follows: TGTGCCCCCAAGTGGGCCGGGGAGCTGTTTTTT.

The V and J genes are TRBV5-4 and TRBJ2-3; maybe TRBD2 (6 bases). Trimming removed 4 bases from V and 8 bases from J, with 8 bases in between. The CDR3 sequence is 11 residues long. CDR1 is SGHNT, CDR2 YYREEE, per germline (reference sequence). The CDR3 DNA is TGTGCCAGCAGCCTCGGGAGTACGCAGTATTTT. This codes for CASSLGSTQYF.

This chain connects TRBV11-2 to TRBJ1-2; TRBD1 agrees at 11 bases. Germline CDR1 SGHAT, CDR2 FQNNGV. V lost 5 bases, J lost 3 bases, and 14 bases stayed unmatched. The CDR3 loop spans 18 amino acids. CDR3 sequence: CASSHFRDRGDKHYGYTF. The CDR3 region has the DNA TGTGCCAGCAGCCACTTCCGGGACAGGGGGGATAAGCACTATGGCTACACCTTC.

The V and J genes are TRBV5-6 and TRBJ1-2; unclear D gene. Trimming removed 4 bases from V and 5 bases from J, with 9 bases in between. Germline V gene data show CDR1 as SGHDT and CDR2 as YYEEEE. The CDR3 consists of 12 residues. The DNA of the CDR3 is TGTGCCAGCAGCACCTCCAGATATGGCTACACCTTC. Translating gives CASSTSRYGYTF.